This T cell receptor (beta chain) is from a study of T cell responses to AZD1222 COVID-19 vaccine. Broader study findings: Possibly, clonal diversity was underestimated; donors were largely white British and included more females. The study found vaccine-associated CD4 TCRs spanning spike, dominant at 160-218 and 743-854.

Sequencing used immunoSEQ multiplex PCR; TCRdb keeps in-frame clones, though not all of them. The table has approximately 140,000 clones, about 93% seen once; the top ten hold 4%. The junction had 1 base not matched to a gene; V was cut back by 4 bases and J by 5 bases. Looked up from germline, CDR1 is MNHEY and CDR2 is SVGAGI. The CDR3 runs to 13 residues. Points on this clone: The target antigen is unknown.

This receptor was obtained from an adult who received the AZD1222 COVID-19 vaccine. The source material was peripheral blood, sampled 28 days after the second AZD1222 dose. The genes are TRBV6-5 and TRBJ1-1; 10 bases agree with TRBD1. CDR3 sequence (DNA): TGTGCCAGCAGTTGGACAGGGGGGACTGAAGCTTTCTTT. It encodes CASSWTGGTEAFF.